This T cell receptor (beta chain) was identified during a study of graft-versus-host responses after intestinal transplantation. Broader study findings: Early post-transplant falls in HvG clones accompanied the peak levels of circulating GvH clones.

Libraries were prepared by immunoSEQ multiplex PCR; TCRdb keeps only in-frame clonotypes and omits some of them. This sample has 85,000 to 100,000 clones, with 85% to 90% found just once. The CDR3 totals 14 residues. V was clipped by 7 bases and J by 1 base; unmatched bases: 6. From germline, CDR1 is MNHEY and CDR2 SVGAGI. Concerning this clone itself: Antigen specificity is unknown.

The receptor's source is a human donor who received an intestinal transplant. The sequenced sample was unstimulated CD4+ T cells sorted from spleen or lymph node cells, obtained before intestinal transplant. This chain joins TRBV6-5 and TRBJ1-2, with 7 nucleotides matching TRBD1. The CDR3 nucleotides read TGTGCCAGCACCGACAGGGCCCGTAACTATGGCTACACCTTC. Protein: CASTDRARNYGYTF.